The clone carrying this T cell receptor beta chain was found a few times. No antigen is known for it. Only in-frame clones appear in the TCRdb table, and some are missing; sequencing was by immunoSEQ multiplex PCR. The data show about 85,000 clones, approximately 86% seen once. People whose metastatic non-small-cell lung cancer was chemo-refractory got focal radiation along with CTLA-4 blockade by ipilimumab. The ends were cut back, 2 bases at V and 0 bases at J, with 11 bases in the middle. The CDR3 covers 16 residues. Per germline, CDR1 MNHEY and CDR2 SMNVEV (reference sequence). The entry originates in a study of radiotherapy plus CTLA-4 blockade in lung cancer. Study-level findings and limits: Clones derived from tumor TCRs expanded in blood after radiotherapy plus ipilimumab. Among reported predictors of response, early blood T cell clone dynamics with interferon-beta performed best.

The sequence was collected from a human donor with non-small cell lung cancer who had a partial response to radiotherapy plus ipilimumab. The chain joins TRBV27 to TRBJ2-1, with no clear D. The material was peripheral blood, obtained from a patient treated with radiotherapy plus ipilimumab. This CDR3 is CASSLEAPSSYNEQFF. CDR3 DNA sequence: TGTGCCAGCAGTTTAGAGGCTCCTTCCTCCTACAATGAGCAGTTCTTC.